The 17 T cell receptor beta chains below come from one sample, sequenced in a study of shared clonotypes between healthy human individuals. The protocol was immunoSEQ multiplex PCR, while the TCRdb copy is restricted to in-frame clones and leaves out a portion. The sample holds approximately 530,000 clones, more than 95% seen once. Sequenced input: naive CD4+ T cells sorted from blood. Subset denoted: CD45RA+ positively selected. These receptors were collected from a woman younger than 45 in good health.

This chain joins TRBV7-8 and TRBJ2-7; 10 bases align to TRBD2. CDR1 is SGHVS and CDR2 is FQNEAQ in the germline V gene. The CDR3 is 16 amino acids. With 6 bases clipped from V and 2 bases from J, the junction kept 10 bases outside the gene matches. This CDR3 reads CASRPSRTSGAYEQYF. CDR3 nucleotides: TGTGCCAGCAGGCCATCCCGGACTAGCGGCGCCTACGAGCAGTACTTC.

This chain links TRBV30 with TRBJ1-2; the D is unclear. V was cut by 3 bases and J by 7 bases, with 18 bases left in between. The length of the CDR3 is 14 residues. The germline gives CDR1 GTSNPN, CDR2 SVGIG (reference sequence). Here the CDR3 DNA reads TGTGCCTGGAGCCAAATCTACTACAGAGTTGGCTACACCTTC. It specifies CAWSQIYYRVGYTF.

The chain couples TRBV28 to TRBJ2-5; no firm D call. V lost 6 bases and J 3 bases, leaving 11 bases between the germline ends. CDR1 is MDHEN, CDR2 SYDVKM, per germline. The CDR3 sequence is 13 residues long. The DNA for the CDR3 is TGTGCCAGCAGCGGACCCGTTAAAGAGACCCAGTACTTC. Translating gives CASSGPVKETQYF.

The genes are TRBV7-8 and TRBJ2-7; 10 bases fit TRBD2. Looked up from germline, CDR1 is SGHVS and CDR2 is FQNEAQ. Trimming at V came to 1 base and at J to 5 bases, leaving 8 bases not matched to a gene. The CDR3 length is 16 residues. This CDR3 is CASSLVVLAGVHEQYF. CDR3 DNA sequence: TGTGCCAGCAGCTTAGTGGTTCTAGCGGGAGTGCACGAGCAGTACTTC.

V gene TRBV6-7 combines with J gene TRBJ2-5; D unclear. TRBV6-7 is given ORF status, its function remaining uncertain. The V end was cut by 2 bases, the J end by 5 bases, with 15 bases between. The CDR3 consists of 15 residues. The CDR3 DNA follows: TGTGCCAGCAGTTACCCCGAGGTAGGGCGTGAGACCCAGTACTTC. Protein: CASSYPEVGRETQYF.

On this clone: Other DNA sequences from this sample encode an identical CDR3 as well. V is TRBV18 and J is TRBJ2-5, with D perhaps TRBD1 (5 bases). Germline loops: CDR1 KGHSH, CDR2 LQKENI. The CDR3 covers 13 residues. V lost 1 base to trimming and J lost 5 bases, with 8 bases between them. The CDR3 bases are TGTGCCAGCTCACCACAAGGGGTGGAGACCCAGTACTTC. Protein sequence: CASSPQGVETQYF.

The CDR3: CASSTDRVQPQHF. CDR3 nucleotide sequence: TGTGCCAGTAGTACCGACAGGGTTCAGCCCCAGCATTTT. The rearrangement uses TRBV19 and TRBJ1-5; TRBD1 agrees at 7 bases. Germline-derived CDR1 and CDR2 are LNHDA and SQIVND (reference sequence). The CDR3 is 13 residues long. The ends lost 4 bases at V and 6 bases at J; junction bases unmatched: 3.

The genes are TRBV6-1 and TRBJ1-1; 9 bases agree with TRBD1. Germline V gene sequence: CDR1 MNHNS, CDR2 SASEGT. The CDR3 is made up of 14 amino acids. V trimming: 4 bases; J trimming: 7 bases; junction bases outside the gene matches: 7. The CDR3 DNA reads as TGTGCCAGCAGTGGGGGGACAGGGCAGAATGAAGCTTTCTTT. Residues: CASSGGTGQNEAFF.

The chain recombines TRBV19 with TRBJ2-7; TRBD1 agrees at 8 bases. The V and J ends lost 7 bases and 2 bases, in that order; junction bases with no gene match: 10. Germline V gene lookup returns CDR1 LNHDA and CDR2 SQIVND (reference sequence). This CDR3 is 15 amino acids long. In nucleotides, the CDR3 is TGTGCCAGTACCCTCATGGCAGGGGGCCCCTACGAGCAGTACTTC. Protein product: CASTLMAGGPYEQYF. Filled out from reference TRBV19 and TRBJ2-7, the complete variable domain reads DGGITQSPKYLFRKEGQNVTLSCEQNLNHDAMYWYRQDPGQGLRLIYYSQIVNDFQKGDIAEGYSVSREKKESFPLTVTSAQKNPTAFYLCASTLMAGGPYEQYFGPGTRLTVT.

The chain has TRBV27 and TRBJ2-7, with 8 bases that match TRBD1. From germline, CDR1 is MNHEY and CDR2 SMNVEV (reference sequence). The J segment lost 3 bases and the V segment lost 7 bases, leaving 23 bases of the junction unmatched. This CDR3 is built from 19 residues. In DNA form, the CDR3 reads TGTGCCAGCACCCGGTGGTCAGGGGGCCTAGGACCTACAGGCTACGAGCAGTACTTC. It specifies CASTRWSGGLGPTGYEQYF.

V and J are TRBV28 and TRBJ2-2; D is perhaps TRBD1 (5 bases). Trimming took off 3 bases at V and 0 bases at J, with 11 bases between the two ends. The V gene's germline CDR1 is MDHEN and CDR2 SYDVKM. The CDR3 is 16 amino acids. The DNA of the CDR3 is TGTGCCAGCAGTTTGGACACCCCTACGAACACCGGGGAGCTGTTTTTT. This sequence encodes CASSLDTPTNTGELFF.

This clone was detected once. The rearrangement links TRBV7-8 to TRBJ2-2; weak D call: TRBD2 (7 bases). In germline, CDR1 is SGHVS, CDR2 FQNEAQ. The germline V and J ends were trimmed by 7 bases and 3 bases, with 12 bases remaining between them. The CDR3 loop spans 14 amino acids. CDR3 bases: TGTGCCAGCAAACGGGGGGCGGACACCGGGGAGCTGTTTTTT. Protein: CASKRGADTGELFF.

This rearrangement joins TRBV7-2 to TRBJ2-5; 9 nucleotides match TRBD1. The J call may be wrong; the DNA end is better matched by TRBJ2-7. The CDR3 consists of 15 residues. The germline V gene encodes CDR1 SGHTA and CDR2 FQGNSA. CDR3 sequence: CASSNLGQGSYEQYF. In DNA, the CDR3 is TGTGCCAGCAGCAATCTGGGACAGGGCTCCTACGAGCAGTACTTC.

The CDR3 spells CASSLVWGHGNTIYF. The DNA of the CDR3 is TGTGCCAGCAGTTTGGTATGGGGCCATGGAAACACCATATATTTT. The chain links TRBV28 to TRBJ1-3; TRBD1 is a possible D gene (5 bases). V was cut by 3 bases and J by 3 bases, with 12 bases left in between. CDR3 length equals 15 residues. Germline CDR1 reads MDHEN; CDR2 reads SYDVKM.

This chain links TRBV19 with TRBJ1-2; no firm D call. Trimming removed 6 bases from V and 0 bases from J, with 17 bases in between. The CDR3 spans 16 residues. CDR1 is LNHDA, CDR2 SQIVND, per germline (reference sequence). In DNA, the CDR3 is TGTGCCAGTAGAGAAACCCCAGCGGGGACTAACTATGGCTACACCTTC. Its translation: CASRETPAGTNYGYTF.

The chain uses TRBV18 and TRBJ2-5; D possibly uses TRBD1 or TRBD2 (5 bases each). CDR1 and CDR2 (germline): KGHSH, LQKENI. The CDR3 length is 12 residues. V lost 3 bases and J 6 bases, leaving 8 bases between the germline ends. CDR3: CASSPGGKTQYF. The CDR3 DNA reads TGTGCCAGCTCACCTGGGGGAAAGACCCAGTACTTC.

With regard to this clone: The same CDR3 arises from other DNA sequences in this sample as well. The V and J genes are TRBV18 and TRBJ2-7, with D possibly being TRBD2 (5 bases). Germline-derived CDR1 and CDR2 are KGHSH and LQKENI. This CDR3 has 13 amino acids. The ends were cut back, 3 bases at V and 0 bases at J, with 6 bases in the middle. CDR3 in amino acids: CASSPGSSYEQYF. Written as DNA, the CDR3 is TGTGCCAGCTCACCGGGGAGCTCCTACGAGCAGTACTTC.